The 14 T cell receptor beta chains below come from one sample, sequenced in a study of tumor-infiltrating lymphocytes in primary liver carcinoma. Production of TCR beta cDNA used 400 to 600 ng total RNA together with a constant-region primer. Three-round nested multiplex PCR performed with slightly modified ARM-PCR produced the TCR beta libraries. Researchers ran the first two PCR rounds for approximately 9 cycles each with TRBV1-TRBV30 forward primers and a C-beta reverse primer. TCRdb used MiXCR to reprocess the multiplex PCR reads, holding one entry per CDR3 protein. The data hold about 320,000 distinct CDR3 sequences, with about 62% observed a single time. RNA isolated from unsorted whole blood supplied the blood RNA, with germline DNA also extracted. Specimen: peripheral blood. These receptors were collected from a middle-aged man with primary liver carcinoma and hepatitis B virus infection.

CDR3 DNA: TGTGCCAGCAGCTCGGTTTTGGGGTTCACAGATACGCAGTATTTT. The encoded protein is CASSSVLGFTDTQYF. This chain links TRBV11-2 with TRBJ2-3; D gene uncertain. This CDR3 spans 15 amino acids. Germline CDR1 SGHAT, CDR2 FQNNGV. Between the trimmed V and J ends, which lost 4 bases and 2 bases, there was a span of 13 bases.

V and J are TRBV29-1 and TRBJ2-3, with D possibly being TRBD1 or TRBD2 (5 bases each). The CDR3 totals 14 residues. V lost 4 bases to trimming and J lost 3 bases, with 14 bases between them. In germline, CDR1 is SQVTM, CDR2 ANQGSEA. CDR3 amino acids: CSVGRGRDTDTQYF. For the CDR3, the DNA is TGCAGCGTTGGTAGGGGACGGGATACAGATACGCAGTATTTT.

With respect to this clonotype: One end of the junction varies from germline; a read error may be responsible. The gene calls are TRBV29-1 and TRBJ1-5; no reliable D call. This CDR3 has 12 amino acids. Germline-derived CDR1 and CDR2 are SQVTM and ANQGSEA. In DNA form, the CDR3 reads TGTAGCGTTGAGAGCAGCAATCAGCCCCAGCATTTT. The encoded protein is CSVESSNQPQHF.

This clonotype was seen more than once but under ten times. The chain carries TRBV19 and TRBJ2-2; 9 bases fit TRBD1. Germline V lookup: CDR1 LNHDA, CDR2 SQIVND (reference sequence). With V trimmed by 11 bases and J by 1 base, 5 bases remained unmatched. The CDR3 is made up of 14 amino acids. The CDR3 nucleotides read TGTGCCTCCTCGGACAGGGGGAACACCGGGGAGCTGTTTTTT. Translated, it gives CASSDRGNTGELFF.

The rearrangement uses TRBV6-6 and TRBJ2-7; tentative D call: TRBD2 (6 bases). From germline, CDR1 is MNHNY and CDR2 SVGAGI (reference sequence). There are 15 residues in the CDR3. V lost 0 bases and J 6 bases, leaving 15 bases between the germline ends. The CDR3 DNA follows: TGTGCCAGCAGTTACTCCGGGACTGGGGGAGGCGAGCAGTACTTC. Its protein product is CASSYSGTGGGEQYF.

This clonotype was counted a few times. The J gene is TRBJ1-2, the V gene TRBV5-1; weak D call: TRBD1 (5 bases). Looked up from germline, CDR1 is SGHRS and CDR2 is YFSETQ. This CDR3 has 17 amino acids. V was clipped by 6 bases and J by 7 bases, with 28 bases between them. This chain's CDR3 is CASKIGTATPGGRGYTF. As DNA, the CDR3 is TGCGCCAGCAAGATCGGGACGGCTACCCCGGGGGGTCGTGGCTACACCTTC.

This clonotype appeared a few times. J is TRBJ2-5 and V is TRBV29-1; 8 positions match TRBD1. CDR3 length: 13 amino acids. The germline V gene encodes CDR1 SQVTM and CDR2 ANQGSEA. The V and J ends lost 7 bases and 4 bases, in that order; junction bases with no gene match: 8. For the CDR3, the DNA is TGCAGCGGGCAGGGGGCGAGAGTAGAGACCCAGTACTTC. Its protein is CSGQGARVETQYF.

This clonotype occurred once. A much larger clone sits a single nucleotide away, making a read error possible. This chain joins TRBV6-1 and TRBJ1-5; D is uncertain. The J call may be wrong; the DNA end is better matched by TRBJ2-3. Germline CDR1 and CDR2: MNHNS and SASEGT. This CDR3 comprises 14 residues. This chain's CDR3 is CASSEAISNQPQYF. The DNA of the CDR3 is TGTGCCAGCAGTGAAGCGATCAGCAATCAGCCCCAGTATTTT.

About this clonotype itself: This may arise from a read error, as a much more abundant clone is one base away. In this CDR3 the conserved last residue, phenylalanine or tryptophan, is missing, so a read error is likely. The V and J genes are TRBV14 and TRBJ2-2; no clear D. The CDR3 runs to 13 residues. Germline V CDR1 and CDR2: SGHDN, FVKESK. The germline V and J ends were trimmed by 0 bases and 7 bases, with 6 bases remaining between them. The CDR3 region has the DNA TGTGCCAGCAGCCAAGATCGCATCGGGGAGCTGTTTTCT. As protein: CASSQDRIGELFS.

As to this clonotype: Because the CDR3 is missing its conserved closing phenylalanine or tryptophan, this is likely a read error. CDR3 nucleotides: TGTGCCAGCAGCCAACGCACGAGGGACGTCTACGAGCAGTACCTC. Protein: CASSQRTRDVYEQYL. This chain joins TRBV6-5 and TRBJ2-7, with D perhaps being TRBD1 or TRBD2 (5 bases each). CDR1 MNHEY and CDR2 SVGAGI come from the germline V gene. The CDR3 length is 15 residues. Trimming removed 6 bases from V and 3 bases from J, with 18 bases in between.

This CDR3 is CASSQRASGTGAGRNYGYTF. The DNA for the CDR3 is TGCGCCAGCAGCCAAAGGGCGAGCGGGACAGGGGCAGGGAGGAACTATGGCTACACCTTC. The V and J genes are TRBV4-3 and TRBJ1-2; 10 positions agree with TRBD1. This CDR3 is 20 amino acids long. V trimming: 2 bases; J trimming: 2 bases; junction bases outside the gene matches: 17. The germline V gene has CDR1 LGHNA and CDR2 YSLEER.

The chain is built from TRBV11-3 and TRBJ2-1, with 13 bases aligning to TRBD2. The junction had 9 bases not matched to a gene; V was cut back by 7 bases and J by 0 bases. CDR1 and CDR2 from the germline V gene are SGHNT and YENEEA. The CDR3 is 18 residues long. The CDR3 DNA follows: TGTGCCAGCATCTTGGGGACTAGCGGGGCCTACTCCTACAATGAGCAGTTCTTC. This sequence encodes CASILGTSGAYSYNEQFF.

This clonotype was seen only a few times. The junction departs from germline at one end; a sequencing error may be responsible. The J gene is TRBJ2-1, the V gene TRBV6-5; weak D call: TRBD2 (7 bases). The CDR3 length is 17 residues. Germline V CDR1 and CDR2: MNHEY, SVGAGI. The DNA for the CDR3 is TGTGCCAGCGGTTACCGTACAGTCGGGGAGGGGGTCAATGAGCAGTTCTTC. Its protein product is CASGYRTVGEGVNEQFF.

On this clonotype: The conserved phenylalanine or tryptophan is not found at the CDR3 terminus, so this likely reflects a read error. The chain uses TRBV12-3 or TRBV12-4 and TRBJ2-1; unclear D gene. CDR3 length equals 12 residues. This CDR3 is CASSLLGNGQFL. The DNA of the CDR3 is TGTGCCAGCAGTCTCCTGGGCAATGGGCAGTTCCTC.